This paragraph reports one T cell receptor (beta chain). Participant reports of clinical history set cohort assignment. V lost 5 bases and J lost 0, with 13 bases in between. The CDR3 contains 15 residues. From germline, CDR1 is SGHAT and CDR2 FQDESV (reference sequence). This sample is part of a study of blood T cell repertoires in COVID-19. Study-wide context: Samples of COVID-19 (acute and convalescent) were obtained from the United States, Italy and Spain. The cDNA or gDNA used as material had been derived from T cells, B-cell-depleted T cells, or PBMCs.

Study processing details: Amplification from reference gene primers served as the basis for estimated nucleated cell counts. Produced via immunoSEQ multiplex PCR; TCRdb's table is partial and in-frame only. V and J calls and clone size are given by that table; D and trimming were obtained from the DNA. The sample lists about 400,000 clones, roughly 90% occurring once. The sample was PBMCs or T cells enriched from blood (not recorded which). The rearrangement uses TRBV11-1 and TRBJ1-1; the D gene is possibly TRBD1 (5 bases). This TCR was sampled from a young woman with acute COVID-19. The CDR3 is CASSQGVNLNTEAFF. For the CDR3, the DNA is TGTGCCAGCAGCCAAGGGGTCAACTTGAACACTGAAGCTTTCTTT.